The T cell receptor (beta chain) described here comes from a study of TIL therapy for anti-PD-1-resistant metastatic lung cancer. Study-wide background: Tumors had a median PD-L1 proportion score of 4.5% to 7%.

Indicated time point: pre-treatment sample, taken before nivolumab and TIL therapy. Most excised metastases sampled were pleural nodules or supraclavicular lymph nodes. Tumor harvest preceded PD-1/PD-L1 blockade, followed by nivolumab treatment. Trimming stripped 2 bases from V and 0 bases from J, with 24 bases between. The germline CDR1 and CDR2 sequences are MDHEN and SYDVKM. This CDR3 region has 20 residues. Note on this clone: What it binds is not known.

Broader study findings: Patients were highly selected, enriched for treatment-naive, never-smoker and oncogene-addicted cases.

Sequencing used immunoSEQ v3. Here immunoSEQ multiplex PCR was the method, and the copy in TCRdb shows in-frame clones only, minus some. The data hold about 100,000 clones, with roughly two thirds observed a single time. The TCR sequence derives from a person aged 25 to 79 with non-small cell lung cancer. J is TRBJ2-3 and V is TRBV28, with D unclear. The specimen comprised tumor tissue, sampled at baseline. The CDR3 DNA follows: TGTGCCAGCAGTTTACCCCTGGGCCCGGTAGACCCTCACAGCACAGATACGCAGTATTTT. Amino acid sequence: CASSLPLGPVDPHSTDTQYF.